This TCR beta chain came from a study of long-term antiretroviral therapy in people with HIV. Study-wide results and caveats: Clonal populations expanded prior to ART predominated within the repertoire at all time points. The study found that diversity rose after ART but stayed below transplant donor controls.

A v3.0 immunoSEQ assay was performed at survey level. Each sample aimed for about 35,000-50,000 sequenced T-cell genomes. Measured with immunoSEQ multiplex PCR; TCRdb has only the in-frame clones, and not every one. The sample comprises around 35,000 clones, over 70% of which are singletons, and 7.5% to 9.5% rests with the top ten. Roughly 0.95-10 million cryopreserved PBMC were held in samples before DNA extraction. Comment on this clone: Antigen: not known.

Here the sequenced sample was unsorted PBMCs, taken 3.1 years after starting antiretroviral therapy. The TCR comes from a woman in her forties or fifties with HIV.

CDR3 region: CASSLGGGMNTQYF. In nucleotides, the CDR3 is TGTGCCAGCAGCTTAGGCGGGGGAATGAATACGCAGTATTTT. The rearrangement joins TRBV7-9 to TRBJ2-3, with 7 bases matching TRBD2. The CDR3 runs to 14 residues. The junction had 5 bases not matched to a gene; V was cut back by 1 base and J by 7 bases. Germline CDR1 reads SEHNR; CDR2 reads FQNEAQ (reference sequence).